This section outlines one TCR beta chain sequence together with its context. Its antigen is currently not known. No base qualities exist here, and no much larger clone lies one base off it. The CDR3 regions of human TCRbeta chains were analyzed by immunosequencing. The study's own analysis went as follows. Repertoire TCRs were checked for matches against a reference library of SARS-CoV-2-specific TCRs that had been generated using the MIRA antigen-specificity platform. Breadth was defined as the fraction of unique TCRs that were SARS-CoV-2-associated. Depth was defined as the fraction of total T cells that were SARS-CoV-2-associated. Each spike-specific TCR was assigned to its reactive spike region and to a CD4 or CD8 class using the MIRA data. Log10-transformed breadth and depth values were compared by one-way ANOVA with Sidak's multiple comparisons tests. Here the immuneACCESS table is served through TCRdb, limited to in-frame sequences with V and J called. Missing clones are a known gap in these copies; in checked studies unresolved V genes cover under half, and the rest lacks a known reason. V and J calls and clone size come straight from that table; D and trimming were deduced from the DNA. Within this sample are more than 110,000 clones, with roughly 92% of them counted one time only. The ten largest clonotypes hold more than 3% of the sample.

Interpreted using the paper, the time point label stands for: baseline before first vaccination. Vaccinee samples came from UK trials COV001 and COV002, including a single-blind randomized controlled phase 2/3 trial of AZD1222 (ChAdOx1 nCoV-19) in healthy adults. Trial participant PBMC samples were collected at day 0 and day 28 after the second dose for TCRbeta chain sequencing. This entry belongs to a study of T cell responses to AZD1222 COVID-19 vaccine (dated by TCRdb to the early 2020s). Broadly, across the study: AZD1222 recipients given second doses at about 4 weeks or at about 12 weeks were pooled, since spike-specific TCR depth and breadth were not found to differ between the two schedules. TCR sequencing was performed for roughly 250 trial participants, of whom approximately 200 were given two doses of AZD1222 and around 25 were given two doses of MenACWY control vaccine. Trial participants were enrolled by age into subgroups of 18-55, 56-69 and 70-plus years, and around 140, 26 and 57 TCR-sequenced participants, respectively, were included in these subgroups.

The research as a whole found: In the small 56-69-year group, the increase in depth fell short of significance, most likely because of low power. Because no day 14 peak-response samples were available, the repertoires could be characterized only after the peak T cell response. Reportedly, almost half of the unique spike-specific TCRs recognized epitopes lying outside the regions that are mutated in the B.1.351 and B.1.1.7 variants. Participants were mostly white British, with more females than males. The authors suggested clonal diversity may have been underestimated. After two AZD1222 doses, both the breadth and the depth of spike-specific TCRs were significantly higher than at day 0 and than in MenACWY recipients. Vaccine-associated CD4 TCRs spanned the whole spike protein, with dominant responses in regions 160-218 and 743-854. Conclusions about previously exposed vaccinees are limited because only a handful of AZD1222 recipients were SARS-CoV-2 seropositive at baseline.

This receptor was obtained from an adult in good health. The material sequenced was peripheral blood, taken on day 0 of AZD1222 vaccination.

The CDR3 region: CASSLVDRADGGYTF. The nucleotide sequence reads as follows: TGTGCCAGCAGCCTCGTGGACAGGGCTGACGGTGGCTACACCTTC. The receptor chain draws on TRBV7-2 and TRBJ1-2, with 8 junctional bases fitting TRBD1. Measured from the cysteine to the phenylalanine, the CDR3 is 15 residues long. Just CDR3 DNA is preserved here, 45 bases in frame from base 1. CDR1 and CDR2 were assigned from the germline V gene as SGHTA and FQGNSA. Relative to germline, V is missing 5 bases and J is missing 7 bases, with 12 bases of the junction outside any gene match.